This TCR beta chain was sequenced during a study of blood T cells in healthy people across ages. V was cut by 5 bases and J by 7 bases, with 12 bases left in between. Germline assignment: CDR1 DFQATT and CDR2 SNEGSKA (reference sequence). This CDR3 has 12 residues. Each sample used at least 6 million PBMCs. It was with a sample-barcoded 5' primer and a J-beta primer mix that a second PCR of roughly 7 to 11 cycles was run. MiXCR was run by TCRdb on the 5' RACE reads, yielding one entry per CDR3 protein. The data show around 1,700,000 distinct CDR3 sequences, approximately 30% seen once. What was sequenced was blood. J is TRBJ2-1 and V is TRBV20-1, with D perhaps matching TRBD1 or TRBD2 (5 bases each). This TCR was sampled from a young woman in good health. The CDR3 nucleotides read TGCAGTGCTGATCCCAGGGAGAATGAGCAGTTCTTC. Translating gives CSADPRENEQFF.